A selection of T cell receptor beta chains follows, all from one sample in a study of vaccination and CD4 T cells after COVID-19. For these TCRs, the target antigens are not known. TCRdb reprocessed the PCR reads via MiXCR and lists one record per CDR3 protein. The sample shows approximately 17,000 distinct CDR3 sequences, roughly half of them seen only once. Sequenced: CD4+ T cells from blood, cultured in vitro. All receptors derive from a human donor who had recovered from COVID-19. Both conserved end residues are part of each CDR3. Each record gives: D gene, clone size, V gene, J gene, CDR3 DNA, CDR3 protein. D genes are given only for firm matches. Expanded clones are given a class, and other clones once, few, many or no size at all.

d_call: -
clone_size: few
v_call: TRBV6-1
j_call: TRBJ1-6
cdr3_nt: TGTGCCAGCACCAACCGGGTCGGGAACACACTTAATTCACCCCTCCACTTT
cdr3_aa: CASTNRVGNTLNSPLHF

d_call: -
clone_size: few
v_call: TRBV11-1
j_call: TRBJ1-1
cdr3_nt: TGTGCCAGCAGCTCATCAGGCCTCCTGTTGAACACTGAAGCTTTCTTT
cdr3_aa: CASSSSGLLLNTEAFF

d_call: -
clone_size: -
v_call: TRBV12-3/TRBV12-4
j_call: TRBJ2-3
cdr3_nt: TGTGCCAGCAGTGTGGACTGGAACACAGATACGCAGTATTTT
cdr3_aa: CASSVDWNTDTQYF

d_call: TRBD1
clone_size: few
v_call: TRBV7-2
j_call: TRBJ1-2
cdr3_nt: TGTGCCAGCAGCTCATACAGGGGTGGCTATGGCTACACCTTC
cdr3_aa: CASSSYRGGYGYTF

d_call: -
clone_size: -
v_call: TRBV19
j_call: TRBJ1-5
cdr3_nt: TGTGCCAGTAGTGGGAGGCAGGGTGTCTATCAGCCCCAGCATTTT
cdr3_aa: CASSGRQGVYQPQHF

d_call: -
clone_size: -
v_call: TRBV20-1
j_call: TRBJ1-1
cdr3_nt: TGCAGTGCGGGGATCCAGGGGCGGGGAGCTTTCTTT
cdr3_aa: CSAGIQGRGAFF

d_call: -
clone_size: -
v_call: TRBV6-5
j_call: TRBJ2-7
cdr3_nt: TGTGCCAGCAGTTGGGCCTACGAGCAGTACTTC
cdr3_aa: CASSWAYEQYF

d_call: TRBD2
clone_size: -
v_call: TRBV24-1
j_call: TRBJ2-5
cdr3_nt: TGTGCCTCATCGCGGGGGGAAGAAGAGACCCAGTACTTC
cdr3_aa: CASSRGEEETQYF

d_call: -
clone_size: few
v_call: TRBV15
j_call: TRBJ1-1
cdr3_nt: TGTGCCACCAGCAGAGGGGCGGGCACTGAAGCTTTCTTT
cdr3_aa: CATSRGAGTEAFF

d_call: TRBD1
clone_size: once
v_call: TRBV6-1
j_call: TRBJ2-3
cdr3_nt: TGTGCCAGCAGGGGGACAGGGGGCCCAGATACGCAGTATTTT
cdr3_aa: CASRGTGGPDTQYF

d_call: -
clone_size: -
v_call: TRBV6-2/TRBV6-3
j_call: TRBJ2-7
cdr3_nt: TGTGCCAGCAGCCGGGGCCCGACAGGAACCTACGAGCAGTACTTC
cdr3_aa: CASSRGPTGTYEQYF

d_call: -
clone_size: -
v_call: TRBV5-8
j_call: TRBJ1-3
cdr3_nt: TGTGCCAGCAGCTTGGCCCAGTCGGGACACACCATATATTTT
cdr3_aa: CASSLAQSGHTIYF

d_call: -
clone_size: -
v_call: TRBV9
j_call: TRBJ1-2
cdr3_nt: TGTGCCAGCAGCGTATCCCCCTTGACCTATGGCTACACCTTC
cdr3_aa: CASSVSPLTYGYTF

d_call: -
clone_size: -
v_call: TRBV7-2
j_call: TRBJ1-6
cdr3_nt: TGTGCCAGCAGCTTATATGAAAATTCACCCCTCCACTTT
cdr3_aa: CASSLYENSPLHF

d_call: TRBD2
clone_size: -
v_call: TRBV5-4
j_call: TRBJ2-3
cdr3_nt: TGTGCCAGCAGGGCAGGACTAGGGGAAGCAGATACGCAGTATTTT
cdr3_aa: CASRAGLGEADTQYF

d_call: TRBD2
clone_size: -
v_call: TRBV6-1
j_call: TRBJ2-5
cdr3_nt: TGTGCCAGCAGTCCACTAATGCGGGGGGACGGAGCTGAGACCCAGTACTTC
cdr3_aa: CASSPLMRGDGAETQYF

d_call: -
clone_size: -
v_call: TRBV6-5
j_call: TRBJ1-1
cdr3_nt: TGTGCCAGCAGTTACCCCCTTTCGGCGGGGGGCACTGAAGCTTTCTTT
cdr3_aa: CASSYPLSAGGTEAFF

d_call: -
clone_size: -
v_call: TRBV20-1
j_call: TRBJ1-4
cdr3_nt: TGCAGTGCTAGAGCAGGGTTGAGTGAAAAACTGTTTTTT
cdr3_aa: CSARAGLSEKLFF

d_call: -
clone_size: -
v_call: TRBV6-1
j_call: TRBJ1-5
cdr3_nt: TGTGCCAGCAGTGAAACAGGGATCGGGAGCAATCAGCCCCAGCATTTT
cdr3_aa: CASSETGIGSNQPQHF

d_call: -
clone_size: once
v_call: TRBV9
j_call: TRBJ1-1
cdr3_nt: TGTGCCAGCAGCGTTACTCCGAACACTGAAGCTTTCTTT
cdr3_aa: CASSVTPNTEAFF

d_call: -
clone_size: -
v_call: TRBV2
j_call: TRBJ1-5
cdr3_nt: TGTGCCAGCAGTGGTAGTTTTCATCAGCCCCAGCATTTT
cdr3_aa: CASSGSFHQPQHF

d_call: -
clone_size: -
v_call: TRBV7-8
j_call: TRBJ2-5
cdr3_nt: TGTGCCAGCAGCCGGACAGAAAAAGAGACCCAGTACTTC
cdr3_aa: CASSRTEKETQYF

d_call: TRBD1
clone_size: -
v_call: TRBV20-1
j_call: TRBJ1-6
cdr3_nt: TGCAGTGCTTCCAGGGGGCGCGCTTCACCCCTCCACTTT
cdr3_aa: CSASRGRASPLHF

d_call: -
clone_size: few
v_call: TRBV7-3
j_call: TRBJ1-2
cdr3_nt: TGTGCCAGCAGCCTACCACAGGAATCTTATGGCTACACCTTC
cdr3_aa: CASSLPQESYGYTF

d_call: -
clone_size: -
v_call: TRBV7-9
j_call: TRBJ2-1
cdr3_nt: TGTGCCAGCAGCTACTACAATGAGCAGTTCTTC
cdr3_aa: CASSYYNEQFF

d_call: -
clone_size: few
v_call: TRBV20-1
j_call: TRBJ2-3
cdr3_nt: TGCAGTGCTAGCGGGAGCGCAGATACGCAGTATTTT
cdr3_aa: CSASGSADTQYF

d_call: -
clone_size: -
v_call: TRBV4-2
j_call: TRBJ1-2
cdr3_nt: TGTGCCAGCAGCCACCCCACGGTGCTAAACTATGGCTACACCTTC
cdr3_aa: CASSHPTVLNYGYTF

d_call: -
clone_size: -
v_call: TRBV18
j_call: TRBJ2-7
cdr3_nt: TGTGCCAGCTCACCACCTGGCAGGGGCCCCCTCGAGCAGTACTTC
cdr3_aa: CASSPPGRGPLEQYF

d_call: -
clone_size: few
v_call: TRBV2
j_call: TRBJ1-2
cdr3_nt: TGTGCCAGCAGTGAGCGCTGGGGAAACTATGGCTACACCTTC
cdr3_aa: CASSERWGNYGYTF

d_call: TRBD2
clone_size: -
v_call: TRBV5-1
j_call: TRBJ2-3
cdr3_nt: TGCGCCAGCAGCCCATTGGCGGGGGCAGATACGCAGTATTTT
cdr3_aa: CASSPLAGADTQYF

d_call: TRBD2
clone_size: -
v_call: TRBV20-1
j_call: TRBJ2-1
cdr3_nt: TGCAGTGCTAGAGATAAAGGCACGCTAGCGGTAAACAATGAGCAGTTCTTC
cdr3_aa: CSARDKGTLAVNNEQFF

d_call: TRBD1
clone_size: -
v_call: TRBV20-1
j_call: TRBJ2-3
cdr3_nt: TGCAGTGCCGCGGACAGGGTCACAGATACGCAGTATTTT
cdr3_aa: CSAADRVTDTQYF

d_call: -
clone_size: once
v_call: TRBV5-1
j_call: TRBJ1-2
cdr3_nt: TGCGCCAGCAGCTCCGGACAGAACTATGGCTACACCTTC
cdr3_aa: CASSSGQNYGYTF

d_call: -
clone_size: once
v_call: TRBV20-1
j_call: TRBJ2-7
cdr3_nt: TGCAGTGCTATGTGGACTACTTCCTACGAGCAGTACTTC
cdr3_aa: CSAMWTTSYEQYF

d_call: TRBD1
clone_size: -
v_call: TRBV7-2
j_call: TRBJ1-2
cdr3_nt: TGTGCCAGCAGCCTCCGGGACAGGCCGAACTATGGCTACACCTTC
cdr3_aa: CASSLRDRPNYGYTF

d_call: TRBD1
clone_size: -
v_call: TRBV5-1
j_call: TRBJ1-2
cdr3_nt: TGCGCCAGCAGCGCCGGGACAGGGGATGGCTACACCTTC
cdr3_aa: CASSAGTGDGYTF

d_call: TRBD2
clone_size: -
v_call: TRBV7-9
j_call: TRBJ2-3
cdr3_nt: TGTGCCAGCAGCTTAGACCCTAGCGGGCTGAGCACAGATACGCAGTATTTT
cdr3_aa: CASSLDPSGLSTDTQYF

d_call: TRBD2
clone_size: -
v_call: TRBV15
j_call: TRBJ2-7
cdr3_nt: TGTGCCACCAGCAGAGATAGAGGACTAGCGGGGAACTACGAGCAGTACTTC
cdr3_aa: CATSRDRGLAGNYEQYF

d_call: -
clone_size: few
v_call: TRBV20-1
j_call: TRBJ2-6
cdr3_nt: TGCAGTGCTAGGCCTCAGTCTGGGGCCAACGTCCTGACTTTC
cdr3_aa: CSARPQSGANVLTF

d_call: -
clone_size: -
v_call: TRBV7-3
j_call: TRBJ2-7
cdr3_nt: TGTGCCAGCAGCTTGGGGGGACAGCACTACGAGCAGTACTTC
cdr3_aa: CASSLGGQHYEQYF

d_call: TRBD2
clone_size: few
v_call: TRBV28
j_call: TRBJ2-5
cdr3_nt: TGTGCCAGCAGCCCGAGCGGGAGATACCAAGAGACCCAGTACTTC
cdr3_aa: CASSPSGRYQETQYF

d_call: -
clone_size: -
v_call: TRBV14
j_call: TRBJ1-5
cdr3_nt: TGTGCCAGCAGCCAAGATCACGATCAGCCCCAGCATTTT
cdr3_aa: CASSQDHDQPQHF

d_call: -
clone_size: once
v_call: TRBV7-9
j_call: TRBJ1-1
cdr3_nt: TGTGCCAGCAGAAACGTCGGGAACACTGAAGCTTTCTTT
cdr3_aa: CASRNVGNTEAFF

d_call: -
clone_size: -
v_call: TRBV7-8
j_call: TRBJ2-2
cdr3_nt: TGTGCCAGCAGTATTCCCCCATTGAGGGCCTCGCCCACCGGGGAGCTGTTTTTT
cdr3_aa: CASSIPPLRASPTGELFF

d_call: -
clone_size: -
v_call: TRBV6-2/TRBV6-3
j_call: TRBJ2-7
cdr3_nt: TGTGCCAGCAGTTACGATCAGGGGTCCTACGAGCAGTACTTC
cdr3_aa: CASSYDQGSYEQYF

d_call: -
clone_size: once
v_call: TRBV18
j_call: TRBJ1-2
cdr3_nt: TGTGCCAGCTCATCGGGGCGTAACTATGGCTACACCTTC
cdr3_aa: CASSSGRNYGYTF

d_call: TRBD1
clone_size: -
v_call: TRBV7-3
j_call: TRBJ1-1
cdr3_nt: TGTGCCAGCAGCTTACAGGGGGCTGTGGGCACTGAAGCTTTCTTT
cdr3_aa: CASSLQGAVGTEAFF

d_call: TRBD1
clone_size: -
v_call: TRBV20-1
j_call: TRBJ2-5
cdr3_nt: TGCAGTGCCCTGACAGGGTGGGGGGAGACCCAGTACTTC
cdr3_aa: CSALTGWGETQYF

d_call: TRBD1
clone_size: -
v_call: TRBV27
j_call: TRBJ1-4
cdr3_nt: TGTGCCAGCAGCGGACAGGGAAAGGGAAAACTGTTTTTT
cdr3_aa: CASSGQGKGKLFF

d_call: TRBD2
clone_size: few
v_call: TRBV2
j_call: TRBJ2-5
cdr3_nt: TGTGCCAGCATTCCCCGCGGGGGGACCCCCTTCCAAGAGACCCAGTACTTC
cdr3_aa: CASIPRGGTPFQETQYF

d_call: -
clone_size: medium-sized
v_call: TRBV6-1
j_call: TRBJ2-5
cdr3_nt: TGTGCCAGCAGCCTGCACGGAGGCACCGTTGAGACCCAGTACTTC
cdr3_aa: CASSLHGGTVETQYF

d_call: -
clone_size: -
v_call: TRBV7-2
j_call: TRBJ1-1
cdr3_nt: TGTGCCAGCAGCTTGTTCAGAAGTAACGCTCCGAACACTGAAGCTTTCTTT
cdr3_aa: CASSLFRSNAPNTEAFF

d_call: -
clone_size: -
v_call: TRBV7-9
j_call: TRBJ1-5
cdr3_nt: TGTGCCAGCAGCATTAGGGGAGAACAGCCCCAGCATTTT
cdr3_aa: CASSIRGEQPQHF

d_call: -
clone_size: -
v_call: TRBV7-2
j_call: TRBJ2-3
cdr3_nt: TGTGCCAGCAGCTTAAGGCACCAGAGGGATACGCAGTATTTT
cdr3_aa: CASSLRHQRDTQYF

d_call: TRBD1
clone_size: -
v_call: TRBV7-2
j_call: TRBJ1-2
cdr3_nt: TGTGCCAGCAGCTCAACCCTCGGACAGGGGTGGTACTATGGCTACACCTTC
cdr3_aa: CASSSTLGQGWYYGYTF